The present TCR beta chain was sequenced within a study of cytomegalovirus exposure and HLA in healthy donors. Overall study context: A data release that came early held roughly 85 million unique TCRs from HLA-typed donors. General study results and limits: Trimming of TCR beta V- and J-genes showed a link, identified in a later analysis, to a missense DCLRE1C variant.

Trimming removed 4 bases from V and 1 base from J; junction bases left unmatched: 6. The CDR3 is made up of 17 amino acids. In germline, CDR1 is SGHVS, CDR2 FQNEAQ. PCR amplification relied on 60 Vbeta primers (plus 13 Jbeta primers). Here immunoSEQ multiplex PCR was the method, and the copy in TCRdb shows in-frame clones only, minus some. The sample table includes about 190,000 clones. To note about this clone: What it recognizes is unknown.

The sequence came from a woman aged 30 to 39 in good health and CMV-seropositive. Sequencing was carried out using PBMCs. V and J are TRBV7-8 and TRBJ2-3; 12 positions match TRBD2. This CDR3 reads CASSYGASGGGTDTQYF. CDR3 DNA sequence: TGTGCCAGCAGCTACGGGGCTAGCGGGGGGGGCACAGATACGCAGTATTTT.